The 30 T cell receptor beta chains given below trace back to one sample, sequenced in a study of cytomegalovirus exposure and HLA in healthy donors. Sequencing used immunoSEQ multiplex PCR; TCRdb keeps in-frame clones, though not all of them. This table holds about 73,000 clones, approximately 90% found once. Sequenced sample: PBMCs. Every receptor here comes from a woman aged 18-29 years in good health and CMV-seropositive.

The J gene is TRBJ2-5, the V gene TRBV7-6; possible D gene TRBD2, 5 bases. V was cut by 5 bases and J by 2 bases, with 9 bases left in between. The germline CDR1 and CDR2 sequences are SGHVS and FNYEAQ. This CDR3 has 13 residues. In nucleotides, the CDR3 is TGTGCCAGCAGCCGAGGGCGACAAGAGACCCAGTACTTC. Translating it yields CASSRGRQETQYF.

V usage is TRBV30 and J usage is TRBJ1-5; D is undetermined. The ends were cut back, 4 bases at V and 1 base at J, with 11 bases in the middle. Germline V gives CDR1 GTSNPN, CDR2 SVGIG (reference sequence). The CDR3 has 14 residues. The CDR3: CAWKAGGSNQPQHF. The CDR3 DNA reads as TGTGCCTGGAAGGCGGGCGGGAGCAATCAGCCCCAGCATTTT.

The count of this clone is one. V and J are TRBV7-9 and TRBJ2-7; D call uncertain. Germline values: CDR1 SEHNR, CDR2 FQNEAQ (reference sequence). Trimming removed 6 bases at V and 6 bases at J, with 12 bases between. CDR3 length: 12 residues. The CDR3 reads CASSFNLAEQYF. For the CDR3, the DNA is TGTGCCAGCAGTTTCAATCTGGCCGAGCAGTACTTC.

The chain couples TRBV5-1 to TRBJ1-3; D may be TRBD1 (6 bases). This CDR3 is built from 17 residues. The germline V and J ends were trimmed by 4 bases and 0 bases, with 17 bases remaining between them. Germline CDR1 and CDR2: SGHRS and YFSETQ. The CDR3 nucleotides read TGCGCCAGCAGCGGGGACATTGGACGCTACTCTGGAAACACCATATATTTT. Translation gives CASSGDIGRYSGNTIYF.

The chain links TRBV6-1 to TRBJ2-7; 8 bases align to TRBD1. This CDR3 spans 15 amino acids. V shed 2 bases, J shed 2 bases, and the junction held 5 bases outside the gene matches. Germline values: CDR1 MNHNS, CDR2 SASEGT. Here the CDR3 reads CASSEMDRETYEQYF. In DNA, the CDR3 is TGTGCCAGCAGTGAAATGGACAGGGAAACCTACGAGCAGTACTTC.

The chain couples TRBV10-3 to TRBJ1-1; D is undetermined. The CDR3 has 15 residues. Germline V gene data show CDR1 as ENHRY and CDR2 as SYGVKD. The V and J ends lost 2 bases and 10 bases respectively, with 20 bases between them. The CDR3 coding sequence is TGTGCCATCAGTGAGGACATAGGAGGGTCTTTTGGAGCTTTCTTT. Its protein is CAISEDIGGSFGAFF.

V and J are TRBV14 and TRBJ2-7; TRBD1 matches at 7 bases. Germline V gives CDR1 SGHDN, CDR2 FVKESK. This CDR3 comprises 15 residues. J lost 0 bases, V lost 1 base, and 3 bases had no gene match. Here the CDR3 reads CASSQGTGHSYEQYF. The CDR3, as DNA: TGTGCCAGCAGCCAAGGGACAGGCCACTCCTACGAGCAGTACTTC.

V gene TRBV5-1 combines with J gene TRBJ1-1; 9 bases map to TRBD1. Germline trimming cut 3 bases from V and 7 bases from J; bases unmatched to any gene: 7. This CDR3 comprises 14 residues. Germline V gene data show CDR1 as SGHRS and CDR2 as YFSETQ. Here the CDR3 reads CASSWTGASGEAFF. In DNA, the CDR3 is TGCGCCAGCAGCTGGACAGGGGCCTCGGGTGAAGCTTTCTTT.

The chain has TRBV7-8 and TRBJ2-7, with D tentatively TRBD1 (6 bases). The CDR3 length is 17 residues. CDR1 is SGHVS and CDR2 is FQNEAQ in the germline V gene. The V end lost 5 bases, the J end lost 2 bases, and 22 bases lay between the germline ends. Written as DNA, the CDR3 is TGTGCCAGCAGCCGCGGCTGGGCAGGGGAATTAGCCTACGAGCAGTACTTC. Amino acids: CASSRGWAGELAYEQYF.

This chain joins TRBV4-1 and TRBJ1-1, with D possibly TRBD1 on 6 matching bases. V lost 0 bases, J lost 3 bases, and 11 bases lay in between. The CDR3 is 15 amino acids. Germline V lookup: CDR1 MGHRA, CDR2 YSYEKL. The CDR3 sequence: CASSQDPGADTEAFF. CDR3 nucleotides: TGCGCCAGCAGCCAAGATCCAGGGGCCGACACTGAAGCTTTCTTT.

This clone was seen more than once but under ten times. V gene TRBV6-1 combines with J gene TRBJ2-7, with D possibly being TRBD1 (6 bases). The CDR3 extends over 13 amino acids. V dropped 8 bases and J dropped 6 bases, with 17 bases sitting between them. Looked up from germline, CDR1 is MNHNS and CDR2 is SASEGT. CDR3 DNA: TGTGCCAGCGCAAAAACAGGGACAAGCGAGCAGTACTTC. This gives the protein CASAKTGTSEQYF.

This clone occurred a few times. The V gene is TRBV5-6, the J gene TRBJ2-7; TRBD2 matches at 15 bases. CDR1 is SGHDT, CDR2 YYEEEE, per germline. The CDR3 totals 16 residues. Unmatched junction bases numbered 7, after V lost 4 bases and J lost 5 bases. The CDR3 region has the DNA TGTGCCAGCAGCGGGACGGGACTAGCGGGAGGCGACGAGCAGTACTTC. It translates to CASSGTGLAGGDEQYF.

The chain joins TRBV10-3 to TRBJ1-1, with 7 bases matching TRBD1. J lost 3 bases, V lost 6 bases, and 4 bases had no gene match. The germline gives CDR1 ENHRY, CDR2 SYGVKD. The CDR3 is 13 residues long. CDR3 region: CAISPDRDTEAFF. CDR3 coding DNA: TGTGCCATCAGCCCCGACAGGGACACTGAAGCTTTCTTT.

CDR3 residues: CASTGAYEQYF. The CDR3 nucleotides read TGTGCCAGCACTGGAGCCTACGAGCAGTACTTC. The rearrangement uses TRBV2 and TRBJ2-7; D not resolved. The V and J ends lost 7 bases and 2 bases respectively, with 6 bases between them. The CDR3 consists of 11 residues. Germline V CDR1 and CDR2: SNHLY, FYNNEI.

This sequence joins TRBV9 and TRBJ2-5; perhaps TRBD1 as D (6 bases). This CDR3 is 15 amino acids long. V lost 3 bases and J lost 1, with 13 bases in between. Germline CDR1 and CDR2: SGDLS and YYNGEE. CDR3 DNA sequence: TGTGCCAGCAGCGATCCGGACAGACCCCAAGAGACCCAGTACTTC. Encoded protein: CASSDPDRPQETQYF.

The genes are TRBV6-4 and TRBJ2-1, with 12 nucleotides matching TRBD2. The germline V gene encodes CDR1 MRHNA and CDR2 SNTAGT. There are 17 residues in the CDR3. V trimming: 3 bases; J trimming: 7 bases; junction bases outside the gene matches: 10. In DNA form, the CDR3 reads TGTGCCAGCAGTGATTCGGCTAGCGGGAGGGGTTGGAATGAGCAGTTCTTC. Encoded protein: CASSDSASGRGWNEQFF.

This rearrangement joins TRBV2 to TRBJ2-7; D might be TRBD1 (5 bases). V lost 7 bases to trimming and J lost 0 bases, with 10 bases between them. Germline assignment: CDR1 SNHLY and CDR2 FYNNEI. The CDR3 is made up of 13 amino acids. This CDR3 is CASIPGNSYEQYF. CDR3 in DNA: TGTGCCAGCATACCAGGGAACTCCTACGAGCAGTACTTC.

The chain recombines TRBV28 with TRBJ1-1; D uncertain. CDR1 and CDR2 (germline): MDHEN, SYDVKM. Trimming pared 4 bases from V and 1 base from J, leaving 13 bases between. The CDR3 is made up of 15 amino acids. CDR3 coding DNA: TGTGCCAGCAGTTCGAACTGGGAGGAGAACACTGAAGCTTTCTTT. Translating gives CASSSNWEENTEAFF.

The V and J genes are TRBV28 and TRBJ2-5, with 7 bases lining up with TRBD1. CDR1 MDHEN and CDR2 SYDVKM come from the germline V gene. This CDR3 is built from 18 residues. V gave up 4 bases and J gave up 2 bases; unmatched junction bases: 16. The CDR3 here is CASSWGQQTIPGQETQYF. CDR3 sequence (DNA): TGTGCCAGCAGTTGGGGACAGCAAACTATACCAGGACAAGAGACCCAGTACTTC.

V usage is TRBV7-9 and J usage is TRBJ2-7, with D perhaps matching TRBD2 (5 bases). V lost 5 bases, J lost 4 bases, and 12 bases lay in between. CDR1 and CDR2 from the germline V gene are SEHNR and FQNEAQ (reference sequence). This CDR3 region has 13 residues. The CDR3 nucleotides are TGTGCCAGCAGCGATGGCGGGCGATACGAGCAGTACTTC. The encoded protein is CASSDGGRYEQYF.

The chain is built from TRBV6-6 and TRBJ1-2; no firm D call. The V end was cut by 0 bases, the J end by 4 bases, with 15 bases between. Germline-derived CDR1 and CDR2 are MNHNY and SVGAGI (reference sequence). This CDR3 contains 16 residues. CDR3 sequence: CASSYSSEGWGYGYTF. For the CDR3, the DNA is TGTGCCAGCAGTTACTCGAGCGAGGGTTGGGGCTATGGCTACACCTTC.

This clone was observed once. The rearrangement links TRBV4-1 to TRBJ2-1, with TRBD2 as a possible D gene (5 bases). V was trimmed by 1 base and J by 5 bases, leaving 15 bases between them. From germline, CDR1 is MGHRA and CDR2 YSYEKL. CDR3 length equals 16 residues. In DNA, the CDR3 is TGCGCCAGCAGCCAAGTGGGAGATAGGCCAGACAATGAGCAGTTCTTC. Residues: CASSQVGDRPDNEQFF.

The CDR3: CASSIRGGSGQETQYF. As DNA, the CDR3 is TGTGCCAGTAGTATTAGAGGAGGTTCCGGACAAGAGACCCAGTACTTC. The V gene is TRBV19, the J gene TRBJ2-5, with D possibly TRBD2 on 5 matching bases. The CDR3 is 16 residues long. Germline CDR1 LNHDA, CDR2 SQIVND (reference sequence). Deletions cut 3 bases from V and 2 bases from J, with 16 bases between.

The gene calls are TRBV28 and TRBJ2-3; 9 bases fit TRBD2. The CDR3 consists of 15 residues. V lost 3 bases, J lost 3 bases, and 4 bases stayed unmatched. Germline V gene data show CDR1 as MDHEN and CDR2 as SYDVKM. The CDR3 is CASSFPAGGTDTQYF. The CDR3 coding sequence is TGTGCCAGCAGTTTTCCAGCGGGAGGTACAGATACGCAGTATTTT. Complete variable domain (other parts from reference TRBV28 and TRBJ2-3): DVKVTQSSRYLVKRTGEKVFLECVQDMDHENMFWYRQDPGLGLRLIYFSYDVKMKEKGDIPEGYSVSREKKERFSLILESASTNQTSMYLCASSFPAGGTDTQYFGPGTRLTVL.

This sequence joins TRBV18 and TRBJ1-2; D perhaps matches TRBD1 (6 bases). Trimming pared 3 bases from V and 7 bases from J, leaving 12 bases between. CDR1 is KGHSH and CDR2 is LQKENI in the germline V gene. The CDR3 spans 13 residues. CDR3 in amino acids: CASSPAGAGGYTF. DNA for the CDR3: TGTGCCAGCTCACCTGCGGGGGCTGGTGGCTACACCTTC.

The chain joins TRBV9 to TRBJ2-2; D gene ambiguous. V lost 0 bases, J lost 2 bases, and 5 bases lay in between. The CDR3 has 14 amino acids. Germline assignment: CDR1 SGDLS and CDR2 YYNGEE. DNA for the CDR3: TGTGCCAGCAGCGTAGTAGAAAACACCGGGGAGCTGTTTTTT. It specifies CASSVVENTGELFF. Complete variable domain (other parts from reference TRBV9 and TRBJ2-2): DSGVTQTPKHLITATGQRVTLRCSPRSGDLSVYWYQQSLDQGLQFLIQYYNGEERAKGNILERFSAQQFPDLHSELNLSSLELGDSALYFCASSVVENTGELFFGEGSRLTVL.

The gene calls are TRBV7-2 and TRBJ1-3; D call uncertain. The CDR3 sequence is 14 residues long. V lost 0 bases to trimming and J lost 4 bases, with 7 bases between them. Germline CDR1 is SGHTA and CDR2 is FQGNSA. CDR3 amino acids: CASSLATSGNTIYF. The CDR3, as DNA: TGTGCCAGCAGCTTAGCCACATCGGGAAACACCATATATTTT.

The rearrangement links TRBV2 to TRBJ2-7, with 11 positions matching TRBD2. The junction had 5 bases not matched to a gene; V was cut back by 4 bases and J by 0 bases. CDR1 SNHLY and CDR2 FYNNEI come from the germline V gene. The CDR3 is 16 amino acids. The CDR3 spells CASSGRLAGTSYEQYF. CDR3 DNA sequence: TGTGCCAGCAGTGGGAGACTAGCGGGGACCTCCTACGAGCAGTACTTC.

This clone was detected a few times. This rearrangement joins TRBV27 to TRBJ1-4; D call uncertain. Per the germline V gene, CDR1 is MNHEY and CDR2 is SMNVEV (reference sequence). The CDR3 length is 15 residues. Trimming took 2 bases from V and 5 from J, leaving 12 bases between them. This CDR3 is CASSLTLPPNEKLFF. The CDR3 nucleotides are TGTGCCAGCAGTTTAACCCTACCCCCCAATGAAAAACTGTTTTTT.

This clone was seen a single time. The chain is built from TRBV6-5 and TRBJ2-1; 8 bases map to TRBD2. CDR3 length equals 13 residues. V was clipped by 0 bases and J by 10 bases; unmatched bases: 2. CDR1 is MNHEY, CDR2 SVGAGI, per germline. The CDR3 bases are TGTGCCAGCAGTTACTCGACGGGGGGGGAGCAGTTCTTC. Its translation is CASSYSTGGEQFF.